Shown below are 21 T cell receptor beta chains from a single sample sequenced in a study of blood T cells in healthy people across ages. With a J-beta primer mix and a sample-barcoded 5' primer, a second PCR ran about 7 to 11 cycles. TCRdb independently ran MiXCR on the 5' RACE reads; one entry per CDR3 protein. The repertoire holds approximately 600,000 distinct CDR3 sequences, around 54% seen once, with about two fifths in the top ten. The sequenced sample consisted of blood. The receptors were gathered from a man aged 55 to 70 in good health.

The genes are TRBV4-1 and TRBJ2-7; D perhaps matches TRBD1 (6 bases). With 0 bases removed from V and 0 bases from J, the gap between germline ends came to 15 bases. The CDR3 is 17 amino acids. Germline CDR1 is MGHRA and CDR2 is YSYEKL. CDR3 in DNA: TGCGCCAGCAGCCAAGACCGGACAGCCAGAGACTCCTACGAGCAGTACTTC. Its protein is CASSQDRTARDSYEQYF.

Here the CDR3 reads CATSSSDETYNEQFF. DNA for the CDR3: TGTGCCACCAGCTCCTCGGACGAGACCTACAATGAGCAGTTCTTC. J is TRBJ2-1 and V is TRBV15; no clear D gene. The CDR3 covers 15 residues. V dropped 5 bases and J dropped 2 bases, with 13 bases sitting between them. Per germline, CDR1 LNHNV and CDR2 YYDKDF (reference sequence). The entire variable domain, with the rest obtained from reference TRBV15 and TRBJ2-1, is as follows: DAMVIQNPRYQVTQFGKPVTLSCSQTLNHNVMYWYQQKSSQAPKLLFHYYDKDFNNEADTPDNFQSRRPNTSFCFLDIRSPGLGDTAMYLCATSSSDETYNEQFFGPGTRLTVL.

CDR3 DNA sequence: TGTGCCATCAGTGAGTCCGGGGGCGAGGGGATTTACAATGAGCAGTTCTTC. Protein: CAISESGGEGIYNEQFF. The J gene is TRBJ2-1, the V gene TRBV10-3; the D gene could be TRBD1 or TRBD2 (6 bases each). The CDR3 extends over 17 amino acids. In germline, CDR1 is ENHRY, CDR2 SYGVKD. Trimming pared 0 bases from V and 4 bases from J, leaving 16 bases between.

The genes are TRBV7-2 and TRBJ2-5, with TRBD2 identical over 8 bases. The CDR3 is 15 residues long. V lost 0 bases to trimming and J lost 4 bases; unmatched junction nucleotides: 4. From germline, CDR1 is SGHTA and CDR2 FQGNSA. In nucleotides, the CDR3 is TGTGCCAGCAGCTTAGCGGGACTAGGGGGAGAGACCCAGTACTTC. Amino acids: CASSLAGLGGETQYF.

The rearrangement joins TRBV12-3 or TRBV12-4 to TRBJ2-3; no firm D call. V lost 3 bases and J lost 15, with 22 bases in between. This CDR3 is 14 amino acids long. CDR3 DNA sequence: TGTGCCAGCAGTTTTGGAGTGAGAGGAGATGCGGAATATTTT. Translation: CASSFGVRGDAEYF.

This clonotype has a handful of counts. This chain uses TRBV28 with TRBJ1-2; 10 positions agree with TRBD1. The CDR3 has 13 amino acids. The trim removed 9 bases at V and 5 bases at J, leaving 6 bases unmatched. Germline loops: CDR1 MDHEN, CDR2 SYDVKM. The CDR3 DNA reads TGTGCCAGTGGGACAGGGGCGAATTATGGCTACACCTTC. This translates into CASGTGANYGYTF.

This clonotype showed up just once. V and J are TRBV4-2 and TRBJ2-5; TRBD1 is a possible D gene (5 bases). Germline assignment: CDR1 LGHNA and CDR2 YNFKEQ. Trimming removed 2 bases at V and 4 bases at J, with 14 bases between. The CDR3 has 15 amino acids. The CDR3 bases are TGTGCCAGCAGCCAACTAGGGGATCAATCAGAGACCCAGTACTTC. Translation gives CASSQLGDQSETQYF.

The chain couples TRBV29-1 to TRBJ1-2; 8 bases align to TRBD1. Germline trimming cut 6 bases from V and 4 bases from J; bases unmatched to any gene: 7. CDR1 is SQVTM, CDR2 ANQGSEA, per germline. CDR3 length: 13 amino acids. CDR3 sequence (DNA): TGCAGCGTCGGGACAGGCCAGGCCTATGGCTACACCTTC. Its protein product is CSVGTGQAYGYTF.

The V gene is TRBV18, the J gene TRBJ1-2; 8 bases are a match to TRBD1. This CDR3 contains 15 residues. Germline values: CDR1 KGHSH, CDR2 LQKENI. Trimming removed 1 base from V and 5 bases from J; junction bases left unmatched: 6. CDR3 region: CASSPRTGIEYGYTF. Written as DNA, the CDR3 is TGTGCCAGCTCACCACGGACAGGGATTGAGTATGGCTACACCTTC.

The CDR3 region has the DNA TGCAGTGCTAGATCTAGCAATGAGCAGTTCTTC. Its translation: CSARSSNEQFF. This chain joins TRBV20-1 and TRBJ2-7, with D hard to call. The DNA end lines up better with TRBJ2-1; the J call may be wrong. The CDR3 runs to 11 residues. Germline assignment: CDR1 DFQATT and CDR2 SNEGSKA (reference sequence).

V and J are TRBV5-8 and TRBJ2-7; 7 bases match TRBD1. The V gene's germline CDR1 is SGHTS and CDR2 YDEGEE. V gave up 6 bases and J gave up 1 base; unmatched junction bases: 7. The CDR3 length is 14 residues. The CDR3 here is CASNRDSASYEQYF. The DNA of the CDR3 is TGTGCCAGCAACCGGGACAGTGCTTCCTACGAGCAGTACTTC.

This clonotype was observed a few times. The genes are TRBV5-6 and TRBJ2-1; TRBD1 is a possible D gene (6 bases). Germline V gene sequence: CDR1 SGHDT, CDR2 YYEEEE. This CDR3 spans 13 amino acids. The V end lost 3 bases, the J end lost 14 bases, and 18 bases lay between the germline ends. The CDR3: CASSSLRGSREFF. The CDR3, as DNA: TGTGCCAGCAGCTCGCTCAGGGGCTCGCGGGAGTTCTTC. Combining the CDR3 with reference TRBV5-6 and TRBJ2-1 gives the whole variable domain DAGVTQSPTHLIKTRGQQVTLRCSPKSGHDTVSWYQQALGQGPQFIFQYYEEEERQRGNFPDRFSGHQFPNYSSELNVNALLLGDSALYLCASSSLRGSREFFGPGTRLTVL.

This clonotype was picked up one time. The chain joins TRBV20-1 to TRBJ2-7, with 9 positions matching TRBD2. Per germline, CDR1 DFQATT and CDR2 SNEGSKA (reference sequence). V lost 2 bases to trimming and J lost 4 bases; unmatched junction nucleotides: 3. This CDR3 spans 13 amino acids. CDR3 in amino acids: CSARPSGIYEQYF. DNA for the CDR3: TGCAGTGCTAGACCTAGCGGGATTTACGAGCAGTACTTC.

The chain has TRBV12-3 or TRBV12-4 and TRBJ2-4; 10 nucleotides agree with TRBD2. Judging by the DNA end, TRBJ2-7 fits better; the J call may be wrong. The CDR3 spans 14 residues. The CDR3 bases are TGTGCCAGCACCCGGACTAGCGGCGTGGACGAGCAGTACTTC. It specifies CASTRTSGVDEQYF.

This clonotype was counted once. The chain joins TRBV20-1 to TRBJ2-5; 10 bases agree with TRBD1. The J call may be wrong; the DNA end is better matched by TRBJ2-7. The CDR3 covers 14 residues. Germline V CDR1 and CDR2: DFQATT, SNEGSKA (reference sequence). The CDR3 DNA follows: TGCAGTGCTATTACGGGACAGGGGTTCTACGAGCAGTACTTC. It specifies CSAITGQGFYEQYF.

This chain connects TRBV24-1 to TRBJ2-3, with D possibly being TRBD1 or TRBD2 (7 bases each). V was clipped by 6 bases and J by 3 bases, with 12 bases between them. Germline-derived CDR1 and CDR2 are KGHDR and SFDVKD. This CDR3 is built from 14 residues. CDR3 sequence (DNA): TGTGCCACCAGTCCCAGGGGGGGAACAGATACGCAGTATTTT. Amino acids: CATSPRGGTDTQYF.

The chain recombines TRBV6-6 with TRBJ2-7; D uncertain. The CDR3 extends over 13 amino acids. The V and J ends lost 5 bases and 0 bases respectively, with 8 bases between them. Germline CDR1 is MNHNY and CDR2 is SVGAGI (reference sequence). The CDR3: CASSQAISYEQYF. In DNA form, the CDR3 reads TGTGCCAGCAGTCAGGCTATCTCCTACGAGCAGTACTTC.

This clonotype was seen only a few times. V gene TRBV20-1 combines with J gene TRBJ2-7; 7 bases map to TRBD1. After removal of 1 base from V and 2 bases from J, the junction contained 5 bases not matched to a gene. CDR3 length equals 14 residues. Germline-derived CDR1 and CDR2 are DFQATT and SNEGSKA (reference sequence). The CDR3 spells CSARAAGGTYEQYF. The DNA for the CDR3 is TGCAGTGCTAGAGCCGCAGGGGGTACCTACGAGCAGTACTTC.

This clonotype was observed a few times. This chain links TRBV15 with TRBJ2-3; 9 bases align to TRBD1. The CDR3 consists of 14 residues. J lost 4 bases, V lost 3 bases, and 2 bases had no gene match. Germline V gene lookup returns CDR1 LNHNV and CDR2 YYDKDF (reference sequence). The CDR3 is CATSRGQGSDTQYF. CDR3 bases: TGTGCCACCAGCAGGGGACAGGGTTCAGATACGCAGTATTTT.

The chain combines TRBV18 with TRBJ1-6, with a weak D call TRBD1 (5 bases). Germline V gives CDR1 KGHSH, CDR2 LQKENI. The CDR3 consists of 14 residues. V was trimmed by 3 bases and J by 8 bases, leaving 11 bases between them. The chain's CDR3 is CASSPDSVDSPLHF. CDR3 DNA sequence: TGTGCCAGCTCACCCGACAGCGTGGATTCACCCCTCCACTTT.

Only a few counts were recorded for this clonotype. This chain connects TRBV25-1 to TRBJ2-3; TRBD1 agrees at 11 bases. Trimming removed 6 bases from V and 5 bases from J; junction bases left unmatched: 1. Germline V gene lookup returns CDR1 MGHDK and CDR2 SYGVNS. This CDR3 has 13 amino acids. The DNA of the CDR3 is TGTGCCAGCAGAGGGACAGGGGGAGATACGCAGTATTTT. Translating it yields CASRGTGGDTQYF.